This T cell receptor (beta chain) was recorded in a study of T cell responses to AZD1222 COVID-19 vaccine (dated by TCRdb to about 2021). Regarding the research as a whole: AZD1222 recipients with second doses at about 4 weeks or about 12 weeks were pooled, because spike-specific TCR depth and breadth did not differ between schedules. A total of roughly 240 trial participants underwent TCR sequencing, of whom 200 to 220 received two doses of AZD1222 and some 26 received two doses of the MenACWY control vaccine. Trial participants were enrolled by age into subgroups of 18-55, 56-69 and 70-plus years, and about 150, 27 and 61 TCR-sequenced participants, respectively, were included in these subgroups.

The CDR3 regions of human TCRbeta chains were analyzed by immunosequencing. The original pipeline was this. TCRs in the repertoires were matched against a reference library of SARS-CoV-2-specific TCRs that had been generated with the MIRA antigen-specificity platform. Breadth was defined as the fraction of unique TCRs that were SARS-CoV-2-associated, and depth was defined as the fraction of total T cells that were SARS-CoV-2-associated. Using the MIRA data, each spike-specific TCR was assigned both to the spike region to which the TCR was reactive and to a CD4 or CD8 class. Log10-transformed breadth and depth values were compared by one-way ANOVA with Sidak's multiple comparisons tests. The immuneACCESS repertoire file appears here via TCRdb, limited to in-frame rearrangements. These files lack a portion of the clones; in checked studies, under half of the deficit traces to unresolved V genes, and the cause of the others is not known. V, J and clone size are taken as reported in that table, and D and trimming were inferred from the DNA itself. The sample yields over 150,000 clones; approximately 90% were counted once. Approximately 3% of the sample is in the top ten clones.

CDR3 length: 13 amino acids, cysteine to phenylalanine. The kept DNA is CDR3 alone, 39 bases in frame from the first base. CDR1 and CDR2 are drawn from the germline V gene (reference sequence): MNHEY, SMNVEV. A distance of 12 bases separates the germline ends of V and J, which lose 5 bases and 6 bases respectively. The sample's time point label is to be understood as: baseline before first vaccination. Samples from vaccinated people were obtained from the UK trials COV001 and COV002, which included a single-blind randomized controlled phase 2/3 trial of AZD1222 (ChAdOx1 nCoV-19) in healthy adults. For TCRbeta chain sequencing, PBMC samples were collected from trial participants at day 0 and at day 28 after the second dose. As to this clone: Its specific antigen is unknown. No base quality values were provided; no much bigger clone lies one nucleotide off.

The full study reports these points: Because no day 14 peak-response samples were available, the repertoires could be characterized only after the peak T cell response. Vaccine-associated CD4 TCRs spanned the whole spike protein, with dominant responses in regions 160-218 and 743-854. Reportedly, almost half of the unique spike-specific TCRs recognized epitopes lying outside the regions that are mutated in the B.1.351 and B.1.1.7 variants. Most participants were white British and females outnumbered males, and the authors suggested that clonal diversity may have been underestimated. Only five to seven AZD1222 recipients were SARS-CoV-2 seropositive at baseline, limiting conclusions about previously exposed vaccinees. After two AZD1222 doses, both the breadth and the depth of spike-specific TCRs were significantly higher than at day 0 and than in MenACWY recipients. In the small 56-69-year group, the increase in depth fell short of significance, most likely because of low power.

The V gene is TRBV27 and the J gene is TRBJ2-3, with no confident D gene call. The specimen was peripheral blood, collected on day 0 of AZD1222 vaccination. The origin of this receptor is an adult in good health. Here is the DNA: TGTGCCAGCAGTGTGACTGAAGGGGATACGCAGTATTTT. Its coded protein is CASSVTEGDTQYF.